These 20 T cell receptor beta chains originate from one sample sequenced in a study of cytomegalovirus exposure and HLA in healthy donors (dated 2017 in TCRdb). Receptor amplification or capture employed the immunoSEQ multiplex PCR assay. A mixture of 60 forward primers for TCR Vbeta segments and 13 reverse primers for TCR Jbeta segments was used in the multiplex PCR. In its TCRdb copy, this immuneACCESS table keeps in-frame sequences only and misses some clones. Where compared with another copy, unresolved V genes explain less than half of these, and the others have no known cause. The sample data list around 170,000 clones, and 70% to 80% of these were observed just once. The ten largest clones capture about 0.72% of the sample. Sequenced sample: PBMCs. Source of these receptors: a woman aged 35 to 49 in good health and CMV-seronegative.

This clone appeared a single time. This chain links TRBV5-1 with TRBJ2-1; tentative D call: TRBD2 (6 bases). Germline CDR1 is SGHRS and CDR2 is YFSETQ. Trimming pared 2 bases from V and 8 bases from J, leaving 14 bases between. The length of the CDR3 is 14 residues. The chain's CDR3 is CASSFGLALDEQFF. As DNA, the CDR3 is TGCGCCAGCAGCTTCGGGCTAGCGTTGGATGAGCAGTTCTTC.

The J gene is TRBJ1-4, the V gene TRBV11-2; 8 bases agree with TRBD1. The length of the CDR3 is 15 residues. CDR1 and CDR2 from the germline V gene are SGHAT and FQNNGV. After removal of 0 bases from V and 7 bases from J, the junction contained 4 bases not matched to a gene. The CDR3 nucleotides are TGTGCCAGCAGCTTAGACAGGGGGCCGGGTGAAAAACTGTTTTTT. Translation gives CASSLDRGPGEKLFF.

Here the CDR3 DNA reads TGCGCCAGCAGCCCCGACGGGGACTACAACACCGGGGAGCTGTTTTTT. It yields the protein CASSPDGDYNTGELFF. The rearrangement links TRBV4-3 to TRBJ2-2, with 7 bases lining up with TRBD2. Germline V gives CDR1 LGHNA, CDR2 YSLEER. CDR3 length: 16 residues. V lost 4 bases and J lost 2; bases outside the gene matches: 7.

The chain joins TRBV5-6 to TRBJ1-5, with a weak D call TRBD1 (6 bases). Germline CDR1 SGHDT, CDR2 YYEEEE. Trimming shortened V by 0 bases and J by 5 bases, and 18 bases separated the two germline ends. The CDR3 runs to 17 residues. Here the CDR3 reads CASSLGRGAVLDQPQHF. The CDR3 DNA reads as TGTGCCAGCAGCTTGGGACGGGGGGCGGTCCTCGATCAGCCCCAGCATTTT.

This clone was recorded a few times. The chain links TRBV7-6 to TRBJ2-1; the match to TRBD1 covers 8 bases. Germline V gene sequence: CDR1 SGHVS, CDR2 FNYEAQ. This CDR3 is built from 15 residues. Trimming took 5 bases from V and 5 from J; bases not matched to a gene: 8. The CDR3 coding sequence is TGTGCCAGCAGCCTCGGACAGGGCGGGAACAATGAGCAGTTCTTC. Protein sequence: CASSLGQGGNNEQFF.

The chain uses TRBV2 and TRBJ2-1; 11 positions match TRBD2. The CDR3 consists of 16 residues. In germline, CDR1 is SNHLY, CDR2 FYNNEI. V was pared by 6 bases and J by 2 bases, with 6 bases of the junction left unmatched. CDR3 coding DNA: TGTGCCAGCAGGGCTACTAGCGGGAGAACCTACAATGAGCAGTTCTTC. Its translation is CASRATSGRTYNEQFF.

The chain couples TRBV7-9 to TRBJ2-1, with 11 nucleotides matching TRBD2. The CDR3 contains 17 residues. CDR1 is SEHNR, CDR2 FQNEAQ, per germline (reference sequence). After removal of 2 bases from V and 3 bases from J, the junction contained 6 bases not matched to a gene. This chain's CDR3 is CASSLKSGTSGYNEQFF. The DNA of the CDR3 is TGTGCCAGCAGCTTAAAGTCGGGGACTAGCGGCTACAATGAGCAGTTCTTC.

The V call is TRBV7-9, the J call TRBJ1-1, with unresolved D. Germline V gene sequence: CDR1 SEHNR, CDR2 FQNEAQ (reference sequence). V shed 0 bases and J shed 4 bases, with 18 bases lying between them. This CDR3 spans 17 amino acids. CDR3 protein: CASSLAFLYQGSTEAFF. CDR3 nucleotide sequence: TGTGCCAGCAGCTTAGCGTTTTTGTACCAAGGGAGCACTGAAGCTTTCTTT.

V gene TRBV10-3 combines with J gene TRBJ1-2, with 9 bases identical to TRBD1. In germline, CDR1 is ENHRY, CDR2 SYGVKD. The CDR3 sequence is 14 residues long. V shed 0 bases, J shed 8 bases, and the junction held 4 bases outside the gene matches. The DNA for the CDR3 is TGTGCCATCAGTGAGTCCGGGACAGGGCGAGGCTACACCTTC. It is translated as CAISESGTGRGYTF.

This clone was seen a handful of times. The CDR3 nucleotides are TGCGCCAGCAGCCAACTTGGACAGGGAAGGGCTAGTCGGAATGAGCAGTTCTTC. Translation: CASSQLGQGRASRNEQFF. This sequence joins TRBV4-1 and TRBJ2-1, with 8 bases that match TRBD1. Losses at the gene ends were 2 bases for V and 7 bases for J; bases not matched to a gene: 16. CDR1 is MGHRA, CDR2 YSYEKL, per germline. This CDR3 has 18 amino acids.

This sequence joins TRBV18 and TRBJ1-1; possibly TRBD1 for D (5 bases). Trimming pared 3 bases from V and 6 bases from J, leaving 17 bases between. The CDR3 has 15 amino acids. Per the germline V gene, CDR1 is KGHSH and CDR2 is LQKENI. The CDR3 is CASSPFGGAGAEAFF. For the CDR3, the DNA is TGTGCCAGCTCACCTTTTGGCGGGGCTGGCGCTGAAGCTTTCTTT.

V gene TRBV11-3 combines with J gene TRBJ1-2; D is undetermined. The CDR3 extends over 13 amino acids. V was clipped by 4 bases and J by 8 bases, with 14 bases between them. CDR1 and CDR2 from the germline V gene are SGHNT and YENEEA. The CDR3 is CASSSRAVGGYTF. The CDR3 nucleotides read TGTGCCAGCAGCTCGCGGGCCGTGGGGGGCTACACCTTC.

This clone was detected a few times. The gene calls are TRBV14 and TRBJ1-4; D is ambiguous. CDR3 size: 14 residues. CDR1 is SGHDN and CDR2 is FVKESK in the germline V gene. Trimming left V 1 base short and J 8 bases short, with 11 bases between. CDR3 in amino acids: CASSQVPNSEKLFF. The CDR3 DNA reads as TGTGCCAGCAGCCAAGTACCAAACTCGGAAAAACTGTTTTTT. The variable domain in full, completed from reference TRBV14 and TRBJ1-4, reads EAGVTQFPSHSVIEKGQTVTLRCDPISGHDNLYWYRRVMGKEIKFLLHFVKESKQDESGMPNNRFLAERTGGTYSTLKVQPAELEDSGVYFCASSQVPNSEKLFFGSGTQLSVL.

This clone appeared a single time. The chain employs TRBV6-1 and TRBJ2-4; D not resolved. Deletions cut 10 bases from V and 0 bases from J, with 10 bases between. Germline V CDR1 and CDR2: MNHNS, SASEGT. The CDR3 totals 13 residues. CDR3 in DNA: TGTGCCACCTTAGATCCAGCCAAAAACATTCAGTACTTC. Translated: CATLDPAKNIQYF.

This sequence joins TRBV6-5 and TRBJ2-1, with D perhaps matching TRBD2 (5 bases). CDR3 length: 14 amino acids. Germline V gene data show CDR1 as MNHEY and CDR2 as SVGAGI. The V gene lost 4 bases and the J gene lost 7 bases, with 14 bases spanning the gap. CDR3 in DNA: TGTGCCAGCAGTTTAACTCCGGGAAGAAATGAGCAGTTCTTC. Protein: CASSLTPGRNEQFF.

CDR3 sequence: CASSSRTSGTYRETQYF. For the CDR3, the DNA is TGTGCCAGCAGTTCGAGGACTAGCGGGACCTATAGGGAGACCCAGTACTTC. The gene calls are TRBV27 and TRBJ2-5, with 12 nucleotides matching TRBD2. V was pared by 4 bases and J by 5 bases, with 11 bases of the junction left unmatched. The CDR3 is 17 residues long. The V gene's germline CDR1 is MNHEY and CDR2 SMNVEV (reference sequence).

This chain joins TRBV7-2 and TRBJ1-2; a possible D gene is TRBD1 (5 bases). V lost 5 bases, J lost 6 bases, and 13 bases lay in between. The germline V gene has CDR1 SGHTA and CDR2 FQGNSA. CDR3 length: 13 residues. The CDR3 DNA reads TGTGCCAGCAGCCCGTCCGTAGGGGATGGCTACACCTTC. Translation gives CASSPSVGDGYTF.

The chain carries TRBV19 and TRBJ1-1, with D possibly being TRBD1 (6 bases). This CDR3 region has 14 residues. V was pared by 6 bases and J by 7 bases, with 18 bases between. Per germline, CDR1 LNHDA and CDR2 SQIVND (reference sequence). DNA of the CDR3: TGTGCCAGTAGCCACCGCAGGGACACCCGTGAAGCTTTCTTT. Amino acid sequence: CASSHRRDTREAFF.

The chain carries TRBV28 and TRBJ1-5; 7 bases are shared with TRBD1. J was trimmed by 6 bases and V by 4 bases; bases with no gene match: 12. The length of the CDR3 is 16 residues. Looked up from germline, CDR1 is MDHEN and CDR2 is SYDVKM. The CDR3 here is CASSSPLTGRGQPQHF. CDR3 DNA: TGTGCCAGCAGTTCCCCGTTGACAGGGCGAGGTCAGCCCCAGCATTTT. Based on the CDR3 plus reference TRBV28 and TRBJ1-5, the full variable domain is DVKVTQSSRYLVKRTGEKVFLECVQDMDHENMFWYRQDPGLGLRLIYFSYDVKMKEKGDIPEGYSVSREKKERFSLILESASTNQTSMYLCASSSPLTGRGQPQHFGDGTRLSIL.

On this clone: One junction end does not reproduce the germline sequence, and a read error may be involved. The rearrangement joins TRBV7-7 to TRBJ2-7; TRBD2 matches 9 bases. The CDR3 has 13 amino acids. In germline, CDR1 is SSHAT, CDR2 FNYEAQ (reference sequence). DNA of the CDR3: TGTGCTAGCAGTGATAGCGGGAGCCGAGAGCAGTACTTC. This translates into CASSDSGSREQYF.